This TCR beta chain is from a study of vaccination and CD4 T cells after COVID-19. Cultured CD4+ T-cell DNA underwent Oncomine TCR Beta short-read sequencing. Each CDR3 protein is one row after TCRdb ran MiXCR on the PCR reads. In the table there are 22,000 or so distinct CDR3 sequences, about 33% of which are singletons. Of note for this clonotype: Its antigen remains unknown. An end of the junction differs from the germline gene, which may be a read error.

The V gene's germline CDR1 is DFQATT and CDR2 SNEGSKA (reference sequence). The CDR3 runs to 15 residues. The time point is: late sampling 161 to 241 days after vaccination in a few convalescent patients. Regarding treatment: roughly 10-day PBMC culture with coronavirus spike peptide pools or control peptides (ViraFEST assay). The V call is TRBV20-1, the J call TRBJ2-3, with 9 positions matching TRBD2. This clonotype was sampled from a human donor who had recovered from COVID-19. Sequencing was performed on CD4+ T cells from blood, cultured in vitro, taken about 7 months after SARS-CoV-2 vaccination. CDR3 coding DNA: TGCAGTGCAGGGACTAGCATGCACTTAACAGTTACGCAGTATTTT. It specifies CSAGTSMHLTVTQYF.